These 8 T cell receptor beta chains were sequenced from one sample in a study of T-cell reconstitution after alpha-beta-depleted transplantation in children. Preparation of the TCRbeta library was carried out with unique molecular identifiers. TCRdb re-called the PCR reads with MiXCR, one entry per CDR3 protein. Seen here are roughly 670,000 distinct CDR3 sequences, around 13% observed once, and the top ten hold 0.65% to 0.9%. Sample: PBMCs, taken before TCRalphabeta/CD19-depleted stem cell transplant. These receptors were taken from a girl aged 2-10 years with congenital amegakaryocytic thrombocytopenia, due to receive a stem cell transplant.

This clonotype was observed a few times. The chain combines TRBV7-2 with TRBJ2-7; TRBD1 is a possible D gene (7 bases). The germline CDR1 and CDR2 sequences are SGHTA and FQGNSA. This CDR3 spans 16 amino acids. The germline V and J ends were trimmed by 5 bases and 2 bases, with 19 bases remaining between them. CDR3 bases: TGTGCCAGCAGCCTCAGCGACAGGGACTCAACCTACGAGCAGTACTTC. Its protein is CASSLSDRDSTYEQYF.

V usage is TRBV12-3 or TRBV12-4 and J usage is TRBJ2-5; 11 bases agree with TRBD2. The length of the CDR3 is 15 residues. V shed 6 bases and J 5 bases; nucleotides not matched to a gene: 8. As DNA, the CDR3 is TGTGCCAGCAGGAAAGGACTAGCGGGCGTGGAGACCCAGTACTTC. This encodes CASRKGLAGVETQYF.

The chain carries TRBV28 and TRBJ1-2, with no clear D. The V gene's germline CDR1 is MDHEN and CDR2 SYDVKM. The V end was cut by 10 bases, the J end by 5 bases, with 8 bases between. The CDR3 length is 10 residues. CDR3 in amino acids: CATDYYGYTF. The CDR3 coding sequence is TGTGCCACCGACTATTATGGCTACACCTTC.

This sequence joins TRBV20-1 and TRBJ2-1, with 13 bases that match TRBD2. This CDR3 contains 14 residues. Germline V gene data show CDR1 as DFQATT and CDR2 as SNEGSKA (reference sequence). J gave up 8 bases and V 4 bases, and 5 bases lay outside the gene matches. CDR3 coding DNA: TGCAGTGCTATCGGACTAGCGGGAGTTCATGAGCAGTTCTTC. Protein product: CSAIGLAGVHEQFF.

The chain combines TRBV29-1 with TRBJ1-1, with 7 bases aligning to TRBD1. Per germline, CDR1 SQVTM and CDR2 ANQGSEA. V was pared by 7 bases and J by 7 bases, with 12 bases of the junction left unmatched. CDR3 size: 13 residues. The DNA for the CDR3 is TGCAGCGGGCGGAGCGGGACAGCCGTTGAAGCTTTCTTT. This sequence encodes CSGRSGTAVEAFF.

The rearrangement links TRBV10-3 to TRBJ1-2; D gene ambiguous. The CDR3 covers 16 residues. Trimming took off 4 bases at V and 0 bases at J, with 15 bases between the two ends. Germline CDR1 and CDR2: ENHRY and SYGVKD. CDR3 nucleotide sequence: TGTGCCATCAGTGGCCCAGCGGGTACCTCTAACTATGGCTACACCTTC. Its protein product is CAISGPAGTSNYGYTF.

This clonotype has ten or more counts. V and J are TRBV5-1 and TRBJ2-1, with 8 bases identical to TRBD1. The V gene's germline CDR1 is SGHRS and CDR2 YFSETQ. This CDR3 contains 13 residues. Trimming removed 3 bases from V and 7 bases from J; junction bases left unmatched: 3. Here the CDR3 DNA reads TGCGCCAGCAGCTGGACAGGGTGGAATGAGCAGTTCTTC. It translates to CASSWTGWNEQFF. The variable domain in full, with the rest retrieved from reference TRBV5-1 and TRBJ2-1, is KAGVTQTPRYLIKTRGQQVTLSCSPISGHRSVSWYQQTPGQGLQFLFEYFSETQRNKGNFPGRFSGRQFSNSRSEMNVSTLELGDSALYLCASSWTGWNEQFFGPGTRLTVL.

CDR3 DNA: TGCGCCAGCAGCCCCGCAGGGATCATGAACACTGAAGCTTTCTTT. It yields the protein CASSPAGIMNTEAFF. The chain links TRBV5-1 to TRBJ1-1; D is possibly TRBD1 (5 bases). The V end lost 4 bases, the J end lost 0 bases, and 13 bases lay between the germline ends. CDR1 SGHRS and CDR2 YFSETQ come from the germline V gene. CDR3 length: 15 amino acids.